This TCR beta chain stems from a study of OX40 agonist ivuxolimab in advanced cancers. Trimming pared 2 bases from V and 2 bases from J, leaving 13 bases between. The CDR3 has 16 amino acids. The germline CDR1 and CDR2 sequences are MRHNA and SNTAGT. The repertoire was sequenced with immunoSEQ multiplex PCR; TCRdb's copy has only in-frame clones and lacks some. This sample carries 65,000 to 85,000 clones, approximately 90% of them seen once, and the ten largest clones take under 10%. This chain connects TRBV6-4 to TRBJ2-1; no firm D call. This sample comprised CD4+ or CD8+ T cells sorted from blood, obtained in a trial of the OX40 agonist ivuxolimab. The clonotype comes from an adult with an advanced solid tumor such as melanoma, head and neck, liver or kidney cancer. CDR3 sequence (DNA): TGTGCCAGCAGTGACCCGGGTAGGTCCGCCTACAATGAGCAGTTCTTC. It translates to CASSDPGRSAYNEQFF.